A single sample is the source of the 23 T cell receptor beta chains below, sequenced in a study of cytomegalovirus exposure and HLA in healthy donors. PCR involved 60 Vbeta and 13 Jbeta primers. Profiling relied on immunoSEQ multiplex PCR, and the TCRdb table lists in-frame clones only, not all of them. The sample lists under 200,000 clones, around 80% occurring once. The sequencing input was PBMCs. All receptors derive from a woman in her forties or fifties in good health and CMV-seropositive.

A few counts support this clone. The J gene is TRBJ1-1, the V gene TRBV5-5; 8 nucleotides line up with TRBD1. This CDR3 is built from 13 residues. Germline lookup yields CDR1 SGHKS and CDR2 YYEKEE (reference sequence). After removal of 2 bases from V and 11 bases from J, the junction contained 8 bases not matched to a gene. CDR3 in DNA: TGTGCCAGCAGCTTAGAGGACAGGGTCGGGGCTTTCTTT. As protein: CASSLEDRVGAFF.

The V gene is TRBV21-1, the J gene TRBJ2-1; the table's D call of TRBD2 was not tested on the DNA. TRBV21-1 is recorded as a pseudogene. CDR3 size: 18 residues. DNA for the CDR3: TGTGCCAGCAGCAAGGGAATAAAGGGACTTAGCTCCTACAATGAGCAGTTCTTC. It specifies CASSKGIKGLSSYNEQFF.

The chain links TRBV5-4 to TRBJ1-3; D not resolved. This CDR3 region has 14 residues. The ends were cut back, 5 bases at V and 2 bases at J, with 11 bases in the middle. Germline V gene sequence: CDR1 SGHNT, CDR2 YYREEE (reference sequence). CDR3 bases: TGTGCCAGCAGTAATCAGGTAGCTGGAAACACCATATATTTT. Its translation is CASSNQVAGNTIYF.

This clone has a handful of counts. This chain links TRBV5-1 with TRBJ2-5, with 10 bases that match TRBD1. TRBJ2-7 matches the DNA end more closely, so the J call is doubtful. The germline CDR1 and CDR2 sequences are SGHRS and YFSETQ. The CDR3 runs to 15 residues. CDR3 sequence: CASSRSGTGVSEQYF. The CDR3 DNA reads as TGCGCCAGCAGCCGCAGCGGGACAGGGGTATCCGAGCAGTACTTC.

A remark on this clone: A read error may account for a junction end that differs from germline. The chain joins TRBV7-9 to TRBJ2-1; 8 nucleotides align to TRBD2. CDR1 SEHNR and CDR2 FQNEAQ come from the germline V gene (reference sequence). This CDR3 has 15 amino acids. The DNA for the CDR3 is TGTTCCAGCAGCTTCATAAACGGGGGGGCGGATGAGCAGTTCTTC. This codes for CSSSFINGGADEQFF.

The chain uses TRBV5-6 and TRBJ2-7, with TRBD1 matching over 12 bases. Germline trimming cut 4 bases from V and 7 bases from J; bases unmatched to any gene: 9. Germline CDR1 reads SGHDT; CDR2 reads YYEEEE. CDR3 size: 15 residues. This chain's CDR3 is CASSIPGQGAGEQYF. The DNA for the CDR3 is TGTGCCAGCAGCATACCGGGACAGGGGGCCGGGGAGCAGTACTTC. Combining the CDR3 with reference TRBV5-6 and TRBJ2-7 gives the whole variable domain DAGVTQSPTHLIKTRGQQVTLRCSPKSGHDTVSWYQQALGQGPQFIFQYYEEEERQRGNFPDRFSGHQFPNYSSELNVNALLLGDSALYLCASSIPGQGAGEQYFGPGTRLTVT.

This chain links TRBV28 with TRBJ1-5; 8 bases match TRBD1. CDR1 and CDR2 (germline): MDHEN, SYDVKM. The CDR3 has 14 residues. Unmatched junction bases numbered 7, after V lost 6 bases and J lost 6 bases. In nucleotides, the CDR3 is TGTGCCAGCAGACTTCAGGGGGCGCGTCAGCCCCAGCATTTT. This codes for CASRLQGARQPQHF.

The chain uses TRBV10-3 and TRBJ2-3, with 10 bases identical to TRBD2. J gave up 5 bases and V 10 bases, and 6 bases lay outside the gene matches. This CDR3 contains 13 residues. Germline V gene data show CDR1 as ENHRY and CDR2 as SYGVKD. The CDR3 nucleotides read TGTGCCACGGGAAGCGGGAGGGGAGATACGCAGTATTTT. This encodes CATGSGRGDTQYF.

The chain recombines TRBV10-3 with TRBJ2-3, with D tentatively TRBD1 (5 bases). This CDR3 region has 15 residues. V gave up 5 bases and J gave up 6 bases, with 18 bases separating them. The germline V gene encodes CDR1 ENHRY and CDR2 SYGVKD. The CDR3 spells CAISNLGESGDTQYF. The CDR3 region has the DNA TGTGCCATCAGTAATTTAGGGGAATCTGGTGATACGCAGTATTTT.

The chain has TRBV19 and TRBJ2-3, with a weak D call TRBD1 (7 bases). CDR3 length: 13 amino acids. Germline CDR1 and CDR2: LNHDA and SQIVND (reference sequence). V was trimmed by 8 bases and J by 1 base, leaving 10 bases between them. Here the CDR3 reads CASGGTGTDTQYF. The CDR3 region has the DNA TGTGCCAGTGGCGGGACAGGCACAGATACGCAGTATTTT.

The genes are TRBV6-1 and TRBJ2-1; 10 positions match TRBD2. With 1 base clipped from V and 10 bases from J, the junction kept 10 bases outside the gene matches. This CDR3 region has 16 residues. Germline CDR1 and CDR2: MNHNS and SASEGT. The CDR3: CASSEVGLAGDVEQFF. DNA of the CDR3: TGTGCCAGCAGTGAAGTTGGGCTAGCGGGAGATGTAGAGCAGTTCTTC.

Here the CDR3 DNA reads TGTGCCATCACTGGTGGGGGGAACCTCATCTACAATGAGCAGTTCTTC. Residues: CAITGGGNLIYNEQFF. The chain combines TRBV10-3 with TRBJ2-1; weak D call: TRBD2 (6 bases). V was trimmed by 7 bases and J by 3 bases, leaving 19 bases between them. Germline V gene sequence: CDR1 ENHRY, CDR2 SYGVKD. The CDR3 loop spans 16 amino acids.

The chain has TRBV11-3 and TRBJ2-3; D possibly corresponds to TRBD1 (6 bases). There are 14 residues in the CDR3. Per the germline V gene, CDR1 is SGHNT and CDR2 is YENEEA. V was pared by 5 bases and J by 8 bases, with 17 bases between. The CDR3: CASSPGTLVGTQYF. The CDR3 DNA reads TGTGCCAGCAGCCCTGGGACACTCGTGGGTACGCAGTATTTT.

The chain recombines TRBV6-6 with TRBJ1-1; D uncertain. This CDR3 is built from 14 residues. Germline V gene sequence: CDR1 MNHNY, CDR2 SVGAGI (reference sequence). V gave up 6 bases and J gave up 3 bases, with 14 bases separating them. The CDR3 sequence is CASRPYEGHTEAFF. CDR3 bases: TGTGCCAGCAGGCCTTATGAGGGTCACACTGAAGCTTTCTTT.

The rearrangement links TRBV5-1 to TRBJ2-5; maybe TRBD2 (6 bases). There are 14 residues in the CDR3. V was trimmed by 4 bases and J by 6 bases, leaving 16 bases between them. CDR1 and CDR2 from the germline V gene are SGHRS and YFSETQ. CDR3 in DNA: TGCGCCAGCAGCCCGGAGGGATTCGGCCAGACCCAGTACTTC. Protein: CASSPEGFGQTQYF. The variable domain in full, with the rest retrieved from reference TRBV5-1 and TRBJ2-5, is KAGVTQTPRYLIKTRGQQVTLSCSPISGHRSVSWYQQTPGQGLQFLFEYFSETQRNKGNFPGRFSGRQFSNSRSEMNVSTLELGDSALYLCASSPEGFGQTQYFGPGTRLLVL.

This rearrangement joins TRBV5-1 to TRBJ1-2; the match to TRBD1 covers 7 bases. This CDR3 is built from 15 residues. Trimming at V came to 4 bases and at J to 10 bases, leaving 16 bases not matched to a gene. CDR1 is SGHRS, CDR2 YFSETQ, per germline. As DNA, the CDR3 is TGCGCCAGCAGCGCAGGAAACAGGGGCAAGGCGACCTACACCTTC. This encodes CASSAGNRGKATYTF. Combining the CDR3 with reference TRBV5-1 and TRBJ1-2 gives the whole variable domain KAGVTQTPRYLIKTRGQQVTLSCSPISGHRSVSWYQQTPGQGLQFLFEYFSETQRNKGNFPGRFSGRQFSNSRSEMNVSTLELGDSALYLCASSAGNRGKATYTFGSGTRLTVV.

This clone showed up just a few times. The chain recombines TRBV6-1 with TRBJ1-2, with TRBD1 matching 7 bases. CDR1 is MNHNS and CDR2 is SASEGT in the germline V gene. V lost 6 bases to trimming and J lost 3 bases; unmatched junction nucleotides: 4. The CDR3 runs 13 residues. CDR3 sequence (DNA): TGTGCCAGCAGCCCCGACAGGGACTATGGCTACACCTTC. Translated, it gives CASSPDRDYGYTF.

This clone appeared a single time. The V call is TRBV7-3, the J call TRBJ2-1; 8 positions agree with TRBD2. The junction had 8 bases not matched to a gene; V was cut back by 5 bases and J by 2 bases. Germline-derived CDR1 and CDR2 are SGHTA and FQGTGA. CDR3 length: 16 residues. The CDR3 bases are TGTGCCAGCAGCCCGCAAGCGGGAGAGGCCTACAATGAGCAGTTCTTC. Amino acid sequence: CASSPQAGEAYNEQFF. Looking up the rest from reference TRBV7-3 and TRBJ2-1 gives the full variable domain: GAGVSQTPSNKVTEKGKYVELRCDPISGHTALYWYRQSLGQGPEFLIYFQGTGAADDSGLPNDRFFAVRPEGSVSTLKIQRTERGDSAVYLCASSPQAGEAYNEQFFGPGTRLTVL.

Only a few counts were recorded for this clone. This chain connects TRBV6-6 to TRBJ1-5; D remains ambiguous. The CDR3 totals 12 residues. V lost 6 bases to trimming and J lost 7 bases, with 10 bases between them. The germline CDR1 and CDR2 sequences are MNHNY and SVGAGI (reference sequence). The CDR3 sequence is CASSPRGQPQHF. CDR3 DNA: TGTGCCAGCAGCCCACGGGGACAGCCCCAGCATTTT.

The V call is TRBV19, the J call TRBJ1-1, with a tentative D call TRBD1 (6 bases). This CDR3 has 15 residues. V was trimmed by 4 bases and J by 1 base, leaving 13 bases between them. The germline gives CDR1 LNHDA, CDR2 SQIVND (reference sequence). As DNA, the CDR3 is TGTGCCAGTAGTAAGAATCAGGGGACGAACACTGAAGCTTTCTTT. Its protein product is CASSKNQGTNTEAFF. Filled out from reference TRBV19 and TRBJ1-1, the complete variable domain reads DGGITQSPKYLFRKEGQNVTLSCEQNLNHDAMYWYRQDPGQGLRLIYYSQIVNDFQKGDIAEGYSVSREKKESFPLTVTSAQKNPTAFYLCASSKNQGTNTEAFFGQGTRLTVV.

The V gene is TRBV2, the J gene TRBJ1-3; unclear D gene. CDR1 SNHLY and CDR2 FYNNEI come from the germline V gene. This CDR3 is 15 amino acids long. The ends were cut back, 2 bases at V and 0 bases at J, with 8 bases in the middle. CDR3 DNA: TGTGCCAGCAGTGAACAAGCGCTCTCTGGAAACACCATATATTTT. Encoded protein: CASSEQALSGNTIYF.

CDR3 protein: CASSQTSGTYNEQFF. CDR3 coding DNA: TGTGCCAGCAGCCAGACTAGCGGTACCTACAATGAGCAGTTCTTC. The gene calls are TRBV7-3 and TRBJ2-1, with 9 bases that match TRBD2. The junction had 4 bases not matched to a gene; V was cut back by 5 bases and J by 2 bases. Germline lookup yields CDR1 SGHTA and CDR2 FQGTGA. The CDR3 covers 15 residues.

The V call is TRBV2, the J call TRBJ2-7; D possibly corresponds to TRBD2 (6 bases). V lost 6 bases and J 3 bases, leaving 12 bases between the germline ends. Germline assignment: CDR1 SNHLY and CDR2 FYNNEI. CDR3 length: 13 residues. The CDR3 sequence is CASRGDLLYEQYF. CDR3 nucleotides: TGTGCCAGCAGGGGGGACTTGCTCTACGAGCAGTACTTC.